The 18 T cell receptor beta chains listed next were all sequenced from one sample in a study of PD-1 blockade in mismatch repair-deficient tumors listed by TCRdb under 2017. The library was generated by the immunoSEQ multiplex PCR assay. In TCRdb, the immuneACCESS table is reduced to in-frame sequences with V and J assigned. These tables do not hold every clone; where another copy was compared, an unresolved V gene accounts for under half, and the others remain unexplained. Present in this sample are some 130,000 clones, 88% of which were seen just once. Approximately 10% of the sample comes from the top ten. This material consisted of peripheral blood, taken approximately 73 weeks after starting pembrolizumab. The receptors were sampled from an adult with mismatch repair-deficient cancer.

V and J are TRBV13 and TRBJ1-3; TRBD1 aligns across 7 bases. The CDR3 runs 16 residues. The V gene end was trimmed by 5 bases and the J gene end by 3 bases; junction bases not matched to a gene: 10. Per germline, CDR1 PRHDT and CDR2 FYEKMQ (reference sequence). The CDR3, as DNA: TGTGCCAGCAGCCTGGGGACAGCTGGGAGTGGAAACACCATATATTTT. Translated, it gives CASSLGTAGSGNTIYF.

V is TRBV4-1 and J is TRBJ2-7; D is undetermined. CDR1 is MGHRA and CDR2 is YSYEKL in the germline V gene. This CDR3 has 14 amino acids. The V end was cut by 1 base, the J end by 2 bases, with 9 bases between. In DNA, the CDR3 is TGCGCCAGCAGCCAAGTTTCAGGTCCCTACGAGCAGTACTTC. It translates to CASSQVSGPYEQYF.

The chain combines TRBV6-1 with TRBJ1-3; 7 nucleotides line up with TRBD1. Germline V gene data show CDR1 as MNHNS and CDR2 as SASEGT. The CDR3 runs to 16 residues. Trimming cost V 2 bases and J 0 bases; bases outside gene matches: 4. The DNA of the CDR3 is TGTGCCAGCAGTGAACAGGGACAGTTCTCTGGAAACACCATATATTTT. Translation gives CASSEQGQFSGNTIYF.

V usage is TRBV27 and J usage is TRBJ2-3; D remains unclear. The germline V gene has CDR1 MNHEY and CDR2 SMNVEV (reference sequence). The CDR3 covers 16 residues. The ends were cut back, 0 bases at V and 2 bases at J, with 12 bases in the middle. CDR3 DNA: TGTGCCAGCAGTTTATCGGCGTATTGGGCCACAGATACGCAGTATTTT. This encodes CASSLSAYWATDTQYF.

The gene calls are TRBV21-1 and TRBJ2-5; the DNA was not used to check the table's D call, TRBD1. TRBV21-1 is classified as a pseudogene. The CDR3 sequence is 16 residues long. The CDR3 loop is CASSKSSGGDCETQYF. CDR3 nucleotide sequence: TGTGCCAGCAGCAAAAGTTCAGGGGGAGACTGTGAGACCCAGTACTTC.

The J gene is TRBJ2-5, the V gene TRBV9, with D possibly matching TRBD1 (6 bases). The V gene's germline CDR1 is SGDLS and CDR2 YYNGEE. V lost 3 bases to trimming and J lost 0 bases, with 15 bases between them. The CDR3 is 16 residues long. As DNA, the CDR3 is TGTGCCAGCAGCGAGACCGGGACACCTTACCAAGAGACCCAGTACTTC. Its protein is CASSETGTPYQETQYF.

The chain links TRBV7-2 to TRBJ2-5; D may correspond to TRBD1 or TRBD2 (6 bases each). In germline, CDR1 is SGHTA, CDR2 FQGNSA. There are 14 residues in the CDR3. V was cut by 0 bases and J by 4 bases, with 9 bases left in between. The CDR3 region is CASSLAGGSETQYF. The CDR3 nucleotides read TGTGCCAGCAGCTTAGCCGGGGGCTCAGAGACCCAGTACTTC.

The CDR3 sequence is CASSLDERLPQYF. The CDR3 DNA is TGTGCCAGCAGCTTAGATGAGCGACTACCCCAGTACTTC. J is TRBJ2-5 and V is TRBV11-2; tentatively, D is TRBD2 (5 bases). V lost 0 bases to trimming and J lost 9 bases, with 11 bases between them. The germline gives CDR1 SGHAT, CDR2 FQNNGV. The length of the CDR3 is 13 residues.

The V and J genes are TRBV27 and TRBJ2-3; 7 bases line up with TRBD2. V lost 6 bases to trimming and J lost 0 bases; unmatched junction nucleotides: 6. This CDR3 spans 15 amino acids. In germline, CDR1 is MNHEY, CDR2 SMNVEV (reference sequence). The CDR3 loop is CASSLLADSTDTQYF. The CDR3 DNA reads TGTGCCAGCAGCCTCCTAGCGGATAGCACAGATACGCAGTATTTT.

In DNA form, the CDR3 reads TGTGCCAGCACCGGTTTACTATCAGATACGCAGTATTTT. It specifies CASTGLLSDTQYF. The V gene is TRBV27, the J gene TRBJ2-3; D remains unclear. CDR1 is MNHEY, CDR2 SMNVEV, per germline (reference sequence). V was clipped by 7 bases and J by 4 bases, with 12 bases between them. This CDR3 contains 13 residues.

J is TRBJ2-7 and V is TRBV28; TRBD1 matches 7 bases. The germline CDR1 and CDR2 sequences are MDHEN and SYDVKM. V shed 6 bases, J shed 2 bases, and the junction held 7 bases outside the gene matches. This CDR3 is built from 14 residues. The CDR3 here is CASRRQGYAYEQYF. DNA for the CDR3: TGTGCCAGCAGGCGACAGGGATACGCCTACGAGCAGTACTTC.

DNA of the CDR3: TGTGCCAGCAGCGCCGGGACAGGGGACCATCAGCCCCAGCATTTT. Translating it yields CASSAGTGDHQPQHF. The chain couples TRBV11-2 to TRBJ1-5, with 10 bases identical to TRBD1. CDR3 size: 15 residues. Germline lookup yields CDR1 SGHAT and CDR2 FQNNGV. V lost 5 bases, J lost 5 bases, and 6 bases stayed unmatched.

This clone was counted a few times. V usage is TRBV6-6 and J usage is TRBJ1-5; a possible D gene is TRBD1 (5 bases). V dropped 6 bases and J dropped 4 bases, with 10 bases sitting between them. The CDR3 runs to 13 residues. The germline gives CDR1 MNHNY, CDR2 SVGAGI (reference sequence). The CDR3 nucleotides read TGTGCCAGCAGACAGGACGGGAATCAGCCCCAGCATTTT. Its protein is CASRQDGNQPQHF.

In this sample, this clone turned up a few times. The sample has other DNA sequences that encode this CDR3 too. The chain joins TRBV7-6 to TRBJ2-7; TRBD2 might be the D (6 bases). The V gene's germline CDR1 is SGHVS and CDR2 FNYEAQ. The V and J ends lost 1 base and 2 bases respectively, with 6 bases between them. CDR3 size: 13 residues. The CDR3 coding sequence is TGTGCCAGCAGCTTAGGACTAGCCTACGAGCAGTACTTC. As protein: CASSLGLAYEQYF.

The chain uses TRBV6-5 and TRBJ2-7; 7 positions match TRBD1. V gave up 5 bases and J gave up 5 bases; unmatched junction bases: 9. The CDR3 covers 14 residues. Looked up from germline, CDR1 is MNHEY and CDR2 is SVGAGI. The CDR3 DNA follows: TGTGCCAGCAGTACCGGGACAGAGCTGGACGAGCAGTACTTC. It encodes CASSTGTELDEQYF.

The chain has TRBV30 and TRBJ1-1, with unresolved D. Germline CDR1 reads GTSNPN; CDR2 reads SVGIG (reference sequence). The CDR3 length is 13 residues. V gave up 0 bases and J gave up 3 bases, with 8 bases separating them. Here the CDR3 reads CAWSVRGDTEAFF. The CDR3, as DNA: TGTGCCTGGAGTGTACGTGGGGACACTGAAGCTTTCTTT.

The genes are TRBV27 and TRBJ2-3, with D possibly TRBD1 on 5 matching bases. Germline V CDR1 and CDR2: MNHEY, SMNVEV (reference sequence). The CDR3 extends over 15 amino acids. Trimming shortened V by 2 bases and J by 3 bases, and 12 bases separated the two germline ends. The CDR3 is CASSLRGRSTDTQYF. CDR3 bases: TGTGCCAGCAGTTTAAGGGGAAGAAGTACAGATACGCAGTATTTT.

This rearrangement joins TRBV2 to TRBJ2-7; 9 bases map to TRBD1. The CDR3 contains 16 residues. Germline-derived CDR1 and CDR2 are SNHLY and FYNNEI. V shed 0 bases and J 4 bases; nucleotides not matched to a gene: 7. The CDR3: CASSEATGTGLYEQYF. The CDR3 bases are TGTGCCAGCAGTGAAGCTACCGGGACAGGGTTGTACGAGCAGTACTTC.